The 10 T cell receptor beta chains presented below share a single source sample, sequenced in a study of shared clonotypes between healthy human individuals. Assay: immunoSEQ multiplex PCR; the TCRdb copy retains only in-frame clones and omits some. Of roughly 400,000 clones in the sample, about 96% were seen once. Sequencing was performed on memory CD8+ T cells sorted from blood. Subset noted: CD45RO+ cells pooled with CCR7-negative TemRA cells. The source of these receptors is a man aged 25-45 years in good health.

V gene TRBV20-1 combines with J gene TRBJ2-5; D gene uncertain. Deletions cut 8 bases from V and 4 bases from J, with 11 bases between. There are 11 residues in the CDR3. Germline CDR1 reads DFQATT; CDR2 reads SNEGSKA (reference sequence). In DNA form, the CDR3 reads TGCAGTTTCCCGAAGGGAGAGACCCAGTACTTC. Encoded protein: CSFPKGETQYF.

The genes are TRBV15 and TRBJ2-3, with D perhaps assigned TRBD1 or TRBD2 (5 bases each). CDR1 and CDR2 (germline): LNHNV, YYDKDF (reference sequence). With 5 bases removed from V and 1 base from J, the gap between germline ends came to 16 bases. There are 16 residues in the CDR3. CDR3 DNA: TGTGCCACCAGCGAGGGGCGTGGGAGTGGCACAGATACGCAGTATTTT. It codes for CATSEGRGSGTDTQYF.

J is TRBJ2-7 and V is TRBV29-1; D perhaps matches TRBD1 (6 bases). The CDR3 runs to 15 residues. CDR1 and CDR2 from the germline V gene are SQVTM and ANQGSEA. V lost 4 bases and J lost 6, with 22 bases in between. CDR3: CSVGLQGTVFSEQYF. For the CDR3, the DNA is TGCAGCGTTGGACTACAGGGTACGGTCTTCTCCGAGCAGTACTTC.

V and J are TRBV5-4 and TRBJ2-2; D not resolved. The CDR3 has 14 amino acids. Trimming took off 3 bases at V and 1 base at J, with 7 bases between the two ends. Per germline, CDR1 SGHNT and CDR2 YYREEE (reference sequence). DNA of the CDR3: TGTGCCAGCAGCTCCTCCCAGAACACCGGGGAGCTGTTTTTT. Translation gives CASSSSQNTGELFF.

The chain has TRBV5-1 and TRBJ2-7, with 9 bases fitting TRBD1. This CDR3 has 11 amino acids. J was trimmed by 3 bases and V by 8 bases; bases with no gene match: 0. The germline gives CDR1 SGHRS, CDR2 YFSETQ. The CDR3 sequence: CARTGGYEQYF. The CDR3 DNA follows: TGCGCCAGGACAGGGGGCTACGAGCAGTACTTC.

The chain uses TRBV6-1 and TRBJ1-3; 7 positions agree with TRBD1. The CDR3 contains 16 residues. V gave up 4 bases and J gave up 2 bases; unmatched junction bases: 8. CDR1 is MNHNS and CDR2 is SASEGT in the germline V gene. The CDR3 sequence is CASSAHRDSTGNTIYF. DNA of the CDR3: TGTGCCAGCAGTGCCCACCGGGACAGCACTGGAAACACCATATATTTT.

The chain links TRBV19 to TRBJ1-5, with D perhaps matching TRBD1 (5 bases). From germline, CDR1 is LNHDA and CDR2 SQIVND (reference sequence). The CDR3 runs to 13 residues. V was cut by 9 bases and J by 1 base, with 10 bases left in between. CDR3 DNA: TGTGCCAGCAGGGAGGAAAGCAATCAGCCCCAGCATTTT. The encoded protein is CASREESNQPQHF.

The chain has TRBV25-1 and TRBJ2-3; D is perhaps TRBD1 (5 bases). CDR3 length: 16 residues. The germline V gene encodes CDR1 MGHDK and CDR2 SYGVNS. Trimming removed 4 bases at V and 2 bases at J, with 16 bases between. The CDR3 spells CASSGDTGIFTDTQYF. CDR3 nucleotide sequence: TGTGCCAGCAGTGGAGACACAGGTATTTTCACAGATACGCAGTATTTT.

V is TRBV13 and J is TRBJ2-7; D is unclear. This CDR3 has 16 residues. V lost 0 bases and J lost 5, with 17 bases in between. Germline CDR1 and CDR2: PRHDT and FYEKMQ (reference sequence). CDR3 in amino acids: CASSLGLLEEVDEQYF. The CDR3 bases are TGTGCCAGCAGCTTAGGCCTCCTAGAGGAAGTAGACGAGCAGTACTTC.

The chain recombines TRBV14 with TRBJ1-2; the D is unclear. The CDR3 loop spans 13 amino acids. V lost 4 bases to trimming and J lost 2 bases, with 8 bases between them. Germline V gives CDR1 SGHDN, CDR2 FVKESK. CDR3 sequence reads: CASSPRTNYGYTF. The CDR3 DNA follows: TGTGCCAGCAGCCCTCGTACCAACTATGGCTACACCTTC.